The rows below give T cell receptor beta chains drawn from one sample of a study of T cells in Graves' hyperthyroidism and ophthalmopathy. TCRdb passed the multiplex PCR reads through MiXCR, listing each CDR3 protein once. The sample includes approximately 500,000 distinct CDR3 sequences, roughly 46% seen only once; the top ten take roughly 7.7%. The sequencing sample was made of peripheral blood or thyroid tissue (not recorded which). These receptors were collected from a woman younger than 35 with Graves' hyperthyroidism. Each CDR3 is given with its conserved first and last residue. D genes are given only for firm matches. Clone size, where shown, is once, few, many, or a class for clones that have expanded.

TGTGCCACCAGCGGGAGTGGAGTTTGGGGGCAGCCCCAGCATTTT,CATSGSGVWGQPQHF,TRBV24-1,many,TRBJ1-5,NA
TGTGCCAGCAGTGCTATGAACCAAGAGACCCAGTACTTC,CASSAMNQETQYF,TRBV2,many,TRBJ2-5,NA
TGCGCCAGCAGCCAAGAGATAGGGTCGGCCGCGAACACTGAAGCTTTCTTT,CASSQEIGSAANTEAFF,TRBV4-1,few,TRBJ1-1,NA
TGTGCCAGCAGCCAAGGTCCAGGTCAGGGTCGCGACGAGCAGTACTTC,CASSQGPGQGRDEQYF,TRBV7-3,NA,TRBJ2-7,NA
TGTGCCAGCAGTGAAAGCGGGAGGGGTACCGGGGAGCTGTTTTTT,CASSESGRGTGELFF,TRBV2,NA,TRBJ2-2,TRBD2
TGTGCCAGCAGTTTTGGACAGGCCTGGAACACCTTC,CASSFGQAWNTF,TRBV6-5,NA,TRBJ1-2,TRBD1
TGTGCCAGCAGCGTAAGGGGCTATGGCTACACCTTC,CASSVRGYGYTF,TRBV9,NA,TRBJ1-2,NA
TGTGCCAGCAACAAAGACAGGCGGGGGGACCAGTACTTC,CASNKDRRGDQYF,TRBV12-5,NA,TRBJ2-5,TRBD2
TGTGCCAGCAGTCTTGTCAGCCAGCCCCAGCATTTT,CASSLVSQPQHF,TRBV6-1,many,TRBJ1-5,NA
TGCAGTGCTAGGGGGAGGCAGAAATCACTTTACGAGCAGTACTTC,CSARGRQKSLYEQYF,TRBV20-1,many,TRBJ2-7,NA
TGTGCCATCAGTGATCCACTAGAAAACAATGAGCAGTTCTTC,CAISDPLENNEQFF,TRBV10-3,NA,TRBJ2-1,NA
TGTGCCAGCAGCCAAAGACGGGCCTACGGGTCCTACGAGCAGTACTTC,CASSQRRAYGSYEQYF,TRBV7-2,NA,TRBJ2-7,NA
TGCAGTGCTAGGTCCATTCCGGCGGAATTAAACACTGAAGCTTTCTTT,CSARSIPAELNTEAFF,TRBV20-1,many,TRBJ1-1,NA